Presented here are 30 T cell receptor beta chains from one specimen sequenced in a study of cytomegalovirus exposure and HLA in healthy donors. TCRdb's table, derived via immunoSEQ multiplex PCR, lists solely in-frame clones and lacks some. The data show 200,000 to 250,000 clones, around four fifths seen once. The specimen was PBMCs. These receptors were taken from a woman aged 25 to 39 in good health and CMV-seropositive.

As DNA, the CDR3 is TGTGCCAGCTCACCGGACGGAAACACCATATATTTT. It encodes CASSPDGNTIYF. The chain joins TRBV18 to TRBJ1-3; the D is unclear. V shed 3 bases and J shed 4 bases, with 4 bases lying between them. The CDR3 runs to 12 residues. The germline CDR1 and CDR2 sequences are KGHSH and LQKENI.

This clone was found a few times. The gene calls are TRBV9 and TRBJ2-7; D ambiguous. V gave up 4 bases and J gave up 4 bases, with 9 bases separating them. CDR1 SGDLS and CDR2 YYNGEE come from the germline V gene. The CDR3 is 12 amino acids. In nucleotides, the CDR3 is TGTGCCAGCAGCTTAACAGATTACGAGCAGTACTTC. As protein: CASSLTDYEQYF.

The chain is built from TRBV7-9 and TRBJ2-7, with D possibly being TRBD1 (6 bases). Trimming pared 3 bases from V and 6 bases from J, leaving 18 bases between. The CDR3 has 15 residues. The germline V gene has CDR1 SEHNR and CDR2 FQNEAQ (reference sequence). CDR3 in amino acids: CASSLSTGRGSEQYF. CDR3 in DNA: TGTGCCAGCAGCTTGTCGACAGGTAGGGGTAGCGAGCAGTACTTC.

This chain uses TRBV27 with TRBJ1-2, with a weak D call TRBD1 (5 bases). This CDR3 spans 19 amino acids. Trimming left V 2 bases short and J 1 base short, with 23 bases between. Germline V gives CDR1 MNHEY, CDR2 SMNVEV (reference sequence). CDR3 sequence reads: CASSLKGSGTEQVNYGYTF. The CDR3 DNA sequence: TGTGCCAGCAGTTTAAAGGGTTCGGGGACGGAGCAGGTTAACTATGGCTACACCTTC.

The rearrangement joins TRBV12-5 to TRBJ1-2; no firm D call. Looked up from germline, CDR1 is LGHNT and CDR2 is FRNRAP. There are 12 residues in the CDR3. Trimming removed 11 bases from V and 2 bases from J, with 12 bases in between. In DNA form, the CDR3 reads TGTGCTTCCCGGTTCTCCAACTATGGCTACACCTTC. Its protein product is CASRFSNYGYTF.

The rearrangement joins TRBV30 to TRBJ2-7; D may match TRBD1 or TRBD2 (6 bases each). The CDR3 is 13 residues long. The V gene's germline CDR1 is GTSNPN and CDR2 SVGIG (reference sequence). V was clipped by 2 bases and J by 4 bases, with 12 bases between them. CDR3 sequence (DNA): TGTGCCTGGAGTCCTACAGGGACTTACGAGCAGTACTTC. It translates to CAWSPTGTYEQYF.

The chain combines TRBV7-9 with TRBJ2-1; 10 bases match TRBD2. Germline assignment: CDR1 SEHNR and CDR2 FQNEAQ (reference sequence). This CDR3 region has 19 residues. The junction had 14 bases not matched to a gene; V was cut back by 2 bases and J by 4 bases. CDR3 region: CASSLSKGTTSGFYNEQFF. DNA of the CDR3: TGTGCCAGCAGCTTAAGTAAAGGGACGACTAGCGGGTTTTACAATGAGCAGTTCTTC.

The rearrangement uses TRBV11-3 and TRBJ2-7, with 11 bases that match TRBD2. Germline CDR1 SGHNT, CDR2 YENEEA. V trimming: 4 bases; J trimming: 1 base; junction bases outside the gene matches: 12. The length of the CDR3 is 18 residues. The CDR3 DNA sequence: TGTGCCAGCAGCTCCCAACCGCCTCTAGCGGGAGGTTCCTACGAGCAGTACTTC. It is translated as CASSSQPPLAGGSYEQYF. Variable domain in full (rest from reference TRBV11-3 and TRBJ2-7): EAGVVQSPRYKIIEKKQPVAFWCNPISGHNTLYWYLQNLGQGPELLIRYENEEAVDDSQLPKDRFSAERLKGVDSTLKIQPAELGDSAVYLCASSSQPPLAGGSYEQYFGPGTRLTVT.

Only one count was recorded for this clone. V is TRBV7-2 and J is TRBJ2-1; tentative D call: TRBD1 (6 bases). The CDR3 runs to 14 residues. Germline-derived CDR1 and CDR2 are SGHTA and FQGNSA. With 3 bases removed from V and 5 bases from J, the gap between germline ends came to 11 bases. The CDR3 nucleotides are TGTGCCAGCAGCTTGTACAGGGCCCACAATGAGCAGTTCTTC. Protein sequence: CASSLYRAHNEQFF.

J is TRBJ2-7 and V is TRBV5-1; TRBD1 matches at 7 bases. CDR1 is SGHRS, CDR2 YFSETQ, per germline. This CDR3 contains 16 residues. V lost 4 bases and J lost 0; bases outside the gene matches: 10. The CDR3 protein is CASSRALQGSSYEQYF. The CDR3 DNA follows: TGCGCCAGCAGCCGCGCCCTACAGGGGAGCTCCTACGAGCAGTACTTC. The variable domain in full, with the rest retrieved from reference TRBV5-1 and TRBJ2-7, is KAGVTQTPRYLIKTRGQQVTLSCSPISGHRSVSWYQQTPGQGLQFLFEYFSETQRNKGNFPGRFSGRQFSNSRSEMNVSTLELGDSALYLCASSRALQGSSYEQYFGPGTRLTVT.

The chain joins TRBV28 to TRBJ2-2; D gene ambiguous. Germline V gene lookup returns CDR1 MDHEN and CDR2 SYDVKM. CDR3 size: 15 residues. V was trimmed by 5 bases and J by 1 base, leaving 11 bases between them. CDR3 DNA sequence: TGTGCCAGCAGTGTCCGGGCCGGGAACACCGGGGAGCTGTTTTTT. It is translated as CASSVRAGNTGELFF.

The DNA for the CDR3 is TGCGCCAGCAGTGAGTCGAATCTAGCGGGAGAAACCGGGGAGCTGTTTTTT. This translates into CASSESNLAGETGELFF. The genes are TRBV10-1 and TRBJ2-2; 10 bases map to TRBD2. CDR3 size: 17 residues. Trimming cost V 0 bases and J 5 bases; bases outside gene matches: 6. Germline CDR1 reads WNHNN; CDR2 reads SYGVQD (reference sequence).

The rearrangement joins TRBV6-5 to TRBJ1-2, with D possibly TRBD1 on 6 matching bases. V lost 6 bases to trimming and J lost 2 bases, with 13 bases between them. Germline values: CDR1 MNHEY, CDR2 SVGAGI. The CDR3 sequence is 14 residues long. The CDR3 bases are TGTGCCAGCAGGCTTCAGGGGTACAACTATGGCTACACCTTC. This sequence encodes CASRLQGYNYGYTF.

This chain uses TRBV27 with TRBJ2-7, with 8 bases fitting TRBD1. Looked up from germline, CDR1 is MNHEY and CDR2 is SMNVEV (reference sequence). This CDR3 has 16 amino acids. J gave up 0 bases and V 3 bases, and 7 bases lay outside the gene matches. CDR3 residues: CASSLDRDTFSYEQYF. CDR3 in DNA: TGTGCCAGCAGTTTGGACAGGGATACTTTCTCCTACGAGCAGTACTTC.

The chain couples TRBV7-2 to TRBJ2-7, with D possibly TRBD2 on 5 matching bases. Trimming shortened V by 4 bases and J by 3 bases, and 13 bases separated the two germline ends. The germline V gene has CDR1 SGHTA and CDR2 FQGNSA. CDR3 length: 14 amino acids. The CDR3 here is CASSSREGFYEQYF. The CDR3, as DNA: TGTGCCAGCAGCTCCCGGGAAGGGTTCTACGAGCAGTACTTC. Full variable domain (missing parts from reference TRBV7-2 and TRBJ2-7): GAGVSQSPSNKVTEKGKDVELRCDPISGHTALYWYRQSLGQGLEFLIYFQGNSAPDKSGLPSDRFSAERTGGSVSTLTIQRTQQEDSAVYLCASSSREGFYEQYFGPGTRLTVT.

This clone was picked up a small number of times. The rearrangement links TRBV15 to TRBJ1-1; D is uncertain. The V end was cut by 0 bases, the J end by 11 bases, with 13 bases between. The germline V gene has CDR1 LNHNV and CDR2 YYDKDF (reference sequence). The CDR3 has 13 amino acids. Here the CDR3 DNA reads TGTGCCACCAGCAGAGATTTTAACGAGGCGGCTTTCTTT. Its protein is CATSRDFNEAAFF. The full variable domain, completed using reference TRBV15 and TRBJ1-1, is DAMVIQNPRYQVTQFGKPVTLSCSQTLNHNVMYWYQQKSSQAPKLLFHYYDKDFNNEADTPDNFQSRRPNTSFCFLDIRSPGLGDTAMYLCATSRDFNEAAFFGQGTRLTVV.

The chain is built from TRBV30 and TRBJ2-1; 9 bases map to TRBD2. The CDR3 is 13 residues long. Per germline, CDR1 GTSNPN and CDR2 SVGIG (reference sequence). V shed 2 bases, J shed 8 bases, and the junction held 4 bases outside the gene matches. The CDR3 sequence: CAWSLREGYEQFF. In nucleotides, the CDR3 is TGTGCCTGGAGTTTGCGGGAGGGATATGAGCAGTTCTTC. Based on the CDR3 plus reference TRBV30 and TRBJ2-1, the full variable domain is SQTIHQWPATLVQPVGSPLSLECTVEGTSNPNLYWYRQAAGRGLQLLFYSVGIGQISSEVPQNLSASRPQDRQFILSSKKLLLSDSGFYLCAWSLREGYEQFFGPGTRLTVL.

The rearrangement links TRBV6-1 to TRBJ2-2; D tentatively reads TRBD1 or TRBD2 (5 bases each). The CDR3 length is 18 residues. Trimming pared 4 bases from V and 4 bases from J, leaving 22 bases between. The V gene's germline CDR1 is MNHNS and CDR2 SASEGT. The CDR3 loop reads CASSVGAWGSGSTGELFF. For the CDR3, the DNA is TGTGCCAGCAGTGTAGGGGCGTGGGGGTCTGGTTCCACCGGGGAGCTGTTTTTT.

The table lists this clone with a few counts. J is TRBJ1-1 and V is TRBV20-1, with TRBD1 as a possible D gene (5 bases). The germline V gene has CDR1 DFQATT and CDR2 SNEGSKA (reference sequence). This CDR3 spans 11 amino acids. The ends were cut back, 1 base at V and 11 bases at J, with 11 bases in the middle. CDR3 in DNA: TGCAGTGCTAGAGCGGGGGAGAGGGCTTTCTTT. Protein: CSARAGERAFF.

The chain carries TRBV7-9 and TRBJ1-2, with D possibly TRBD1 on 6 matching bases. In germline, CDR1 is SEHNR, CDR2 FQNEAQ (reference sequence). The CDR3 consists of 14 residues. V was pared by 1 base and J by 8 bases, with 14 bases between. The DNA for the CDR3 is TGTGCCAGCAGCTTAGACAGGGAAGGTGGCGGCTACACCTTC. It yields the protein CASSLDREGGGYTF.

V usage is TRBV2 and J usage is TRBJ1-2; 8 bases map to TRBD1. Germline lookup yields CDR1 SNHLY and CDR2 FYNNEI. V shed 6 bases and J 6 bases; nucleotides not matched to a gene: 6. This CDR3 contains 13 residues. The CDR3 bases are TGTGCCAGCAGCACGACAGGGGTCGATGGCTACACCTTC. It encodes CASSTTGVDGYTF.

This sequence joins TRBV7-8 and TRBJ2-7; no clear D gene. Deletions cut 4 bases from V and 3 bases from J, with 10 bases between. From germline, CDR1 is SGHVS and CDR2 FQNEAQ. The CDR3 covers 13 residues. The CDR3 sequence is CASSSTVLYEQYF. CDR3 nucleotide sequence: TGTGCCAGCAGCTCCACCGTCCTCTACGAGCAGTACTTC.

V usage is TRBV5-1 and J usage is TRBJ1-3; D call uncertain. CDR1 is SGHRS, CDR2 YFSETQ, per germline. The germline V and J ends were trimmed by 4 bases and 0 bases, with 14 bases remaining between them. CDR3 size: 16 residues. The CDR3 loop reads CASSHLERTSGNTIYF. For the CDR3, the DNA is TGCGCCAGCAGCCACCTGGAAAGGACCTCTGGAAACACCATATATTTT.

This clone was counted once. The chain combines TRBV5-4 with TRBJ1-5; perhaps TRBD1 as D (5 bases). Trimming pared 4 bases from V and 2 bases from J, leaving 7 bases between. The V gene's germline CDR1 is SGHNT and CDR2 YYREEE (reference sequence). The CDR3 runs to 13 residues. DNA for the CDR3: TGTGCCAGCAGCATACAGGGCAATCAGCCCCAGCATTTT. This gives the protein CASSIQGNQPQHF.

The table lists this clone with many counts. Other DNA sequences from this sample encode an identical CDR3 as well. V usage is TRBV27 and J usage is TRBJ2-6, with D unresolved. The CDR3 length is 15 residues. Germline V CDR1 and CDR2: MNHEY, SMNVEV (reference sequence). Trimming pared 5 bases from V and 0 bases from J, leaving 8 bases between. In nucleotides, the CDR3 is TGTGCCAGCAGTGGAACCGGCTCTGGGGCCAACGTCCTGACTTTC. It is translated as CASSGTGSGANVLTF.

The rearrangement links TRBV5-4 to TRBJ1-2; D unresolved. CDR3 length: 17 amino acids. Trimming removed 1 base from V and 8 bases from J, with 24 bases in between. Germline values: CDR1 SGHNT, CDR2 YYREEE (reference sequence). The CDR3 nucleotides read TGTGCCAGCAGCTTGTACGTTAAGGTCAGTCTGGATACGGGCTACACCTTC. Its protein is CASSLYVKVSLDTGYTF.

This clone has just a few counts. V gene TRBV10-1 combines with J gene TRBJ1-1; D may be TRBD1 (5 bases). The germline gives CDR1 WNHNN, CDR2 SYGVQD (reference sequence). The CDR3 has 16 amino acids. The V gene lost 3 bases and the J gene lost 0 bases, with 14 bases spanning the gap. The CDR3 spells CASSERTKGLNTEAFF. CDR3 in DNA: TGCGCCAGCAGTGAACGGACGAAGGGGCTGAACACTGAAGCTTTCTTT.

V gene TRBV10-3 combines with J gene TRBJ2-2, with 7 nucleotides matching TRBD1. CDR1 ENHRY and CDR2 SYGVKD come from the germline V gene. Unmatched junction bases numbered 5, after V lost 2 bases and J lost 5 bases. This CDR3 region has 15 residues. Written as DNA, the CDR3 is TGTGCCATCAGTGAGAAGGACAGGATGACCGGGGAGCTGTTTTTT. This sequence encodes CAISEKDRMTGELFF.

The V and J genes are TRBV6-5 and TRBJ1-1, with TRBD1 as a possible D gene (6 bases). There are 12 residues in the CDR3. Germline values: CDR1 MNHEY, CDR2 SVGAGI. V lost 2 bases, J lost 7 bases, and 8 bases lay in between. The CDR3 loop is CASSYTDSEAFF. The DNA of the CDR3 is TGTGCCAGCAGTTACACGGACAGTGAAGCTTTCTTT.

The CDR3 nucleotides are TGTGCCAGCAGTGATGACGGGAGGGCCTACGAGCAGTACTTC. Its translation: CASSDDGRAYEQYF. The chain joins TRBV2 to TRBJ2-7; TRBD2 aligns across 8 bases. Per germline, CDR1 SNHLY and CDR2 FYNNEI. J lost 2 bases, V lost 3 bases, and 3 bases had no gene match. CDR3 size: 14 residues.